The rows below give T cell receptor beta chains drawn from one sample of a study of CD8 T cells in ankylosing spondylitis. TCRdb fed the 5' RACE reads into MiXCR, producing one record per CDR3 protein. The data contain 500,000 to 650,000 distinct CDR3 sequences, roughly 5.3% of them singletons. Material for sequencing was blood, either unsorted or a sorted T cell fraction (not recorded which). The receptors were gathered from a male donor with ankylosing spondylitis. Each CDR3 is given with its conserved first and last residue. Fields, in order: D gene, clone size, V gene, J gene, CDR3 DNA, CDR3 protein. A D gene is named only where the DNA matches it firmly. Some rows have no size entry. The others give once, few or many, or a class for an expanded clone.

D gene: TRBD1
clone size: many
V gene: TRBV4-3
J gene: TRBJ1-2
CDR3 DNA: TGCGCCAGCAGCCAAGTACCGGGACAGGGTGGCTATGGCTACACCTTC
CDR3 protein: CASSQVPGQGGYGYTF

D gene: -
clone size: few
V gene: TRBV7-9
J gene: TRBJ2-7
CDR3 DNA: TGTGCCAGCAGCTTAGATGGTGGGGACGACTACGAGCAGTACTTC
CDR3 protein: CASSLDGGDDYEQYF

D gene: TRBD1
clone size: few
V gene: TRBV11-1
J gene: TRBJ2-3
CDR3 DNA: TGTGCCAGCATTGGGGGAAGGACAGGGGTCCATCCAGACACAGATACGCAGTATTTT
CDR3 protein: CASIGGRTGVHPDTDTQYF

D gene: -
clone size: -
V gene: TRBV6-1
J gene: TRBJ1-2
CDR3 DNA: TGTGCCAGCAAACAAGACCCGACAAGCTATGGCTACACCTTC
CDR3 protein: CASKQDPTSYGYTF

D gene: -
clone size: many
V gene: TRBV5-1
J gene: TRBJ2-5
CDR3 DNA: TGCGCCAGCAGCGGACGGGGGACCCAAGAGACCCAGTACTTC
CDR3 protein: CASSGRGTQETQYF

D gene: TRBD2
clone size: many
V gene: TRBV20-1
J gene: TRBJ2-3
CDR3 DNA: TGCAGTGCTGCTGGGACTAGCGGGGGGATAGATACGCAGTATTTT
CDR3 protein: CSAAGTSGGIDTQYF

D gene: TRBD1
clone size: -
V gene: TRBV5-1
J gene: TRBJ2-7
CDR3 DNA: TGCGCCAGCAGCTTGGGGGACAGGCCCGACTACGAGCAGTACTTC
CDR3 protein: CASSLGDRPDYEQYF

D gene: -
clone size: many
V gene: TRBV12-3/TRBV12-4
J gene: TRBJ2-7
CDR3 DNA: TGTGCCAGCAGTTCCCAAAGGGTGTACGCCTACGAGCAGTACTTC
CDR3 protein: CASSSQRVYAYEQYF

D gene: -
clone size: many
V gene: TRBV20-1
J gene: TRBJ1-6
CDR3 DNA: TGCAGTGCTAGAGTTCGTGGGAGCTCCTATAATTCACCCCTCCACTTT
CDR3 protein: CSARVRGSSYNSPLHF

D gene: -
clone size: many
V gene: TRBV10-3
J gene: TRBJ2-5
CDR3 DNA: TGTGCCATCGGAAGGAACCCCACTCAAGAGACCCAGTACTTC
CDR3 protein: CAIGRNPTQETQYF

D gene: TRBD1
clone size: many
V gene: TRBV29-1
J gene: TRBJ2-5
CDR3 DNA: TGCAGCGGGACGACCCAGGGGGCGGTGGGGACCCAGTACTTC
CDR3 protein: CSGTTQGAVGTQYF

D gene: TRBD2
clone size: few
V gene: TRBV20-1
J gene: TRBJ2-7
CDR3 DNA: TGCAGTGCTAGAGATCGCGCGGGAGGGCTCGCCTACGAGCAGTACTTC
CDR3 protein: CSARDRAGGLAYEQYF

D gene: TRBD2
clone size: many
V gene: TRBV7-3
J gene: TRBJ2-1
CDR3 DNA: TGTGCCAGCAGCTTAAGGGGGGGGAATGAGCAGTTCTTC
CDR3 protein: CASSLRGGNEQFF

D gene: TRBD2
clone size: many
V gene: TRBV5-1
J gene: TRBJ2-3
CDR3 DNA: TGCGCCAGCAGCCCGACTAGCGGGTCAGATACGCAGTATTTT
CDR3 protein: CASSPTSGSDTQYF

D gene: TRBD2
clone size: many
V gene: TRBV4-1
J gene: TRBJ2-1
CDR3 DNA: TGCGCCAGCAGCCAGTTTAGGGGACTAGCGGACCCCAATGAGCAGTTCTTC
CDR3 protein: CASSQFRGLADPNEQFF

D gene: -
clone size: -
V gene: TRBV4-2
J gene: TRBJ1-2
CDR3 DNA: TGTGCCATGCGCCCCTGGCAGCTCTGCTATGGCTACACCTTC
CDR3 protein: CAMRPWQLCYGYTF

D gene: -
clone size: many
V gene: TRBV29-1
J gene: TRBJ2-1
CDR3 DNA: TGCAGCGTGTTTGCCAGGGAGCAGTTCTTC
CDR3 protein: CSVFAREQFF

D gene: TRBD1
clone size: many
V gene: TRBV20-1
J gene: TRBJ1-4
CDR3 DNA: TGCAGTGCTTGGACAGGACTTAATGAAAAACTGTTTTTT
CDR3 protein: CSAWTGLNEKLFF

D gene: -
clone size: many
V gene: TRBV28
J gene: TRBJ1-6
CDR3 DNA: TGTGCCAGCCAAGTAGGCACGCGTTCACCCCTCCACTTT
CDR3 protein: CASQVGTRSPLHF

D gene: -
clone size: -
V gene: TRBV6-1
J gene: TRBJ2-1
CDR3 DNA: TGTGCCAGCAGCCCGTCGGTAGGGCTAGCTCTCTACAATGAGCAGTTCTTC
CDR3 protein: CASSPSVGLALYNEQFF

D gene: -
clone size: many
V gene: TRBV9
J gene: TRBJ2-3
CDR3 DNA: TGTGCCAGCAGCCCTTCCCAGGGGACCACAGATACGCAGTATTTT
CDR3 protein: CASSPSQGTTDTQYF

D gene: TRBD1
clone size: many
V gene: TRBV29-1
J gene: TRBJ2-3
CDR3 DNA: TGCAGCGTGGAAAAACAGGGGGCTAGCACAGATACGCAGTATTTT
CDR3 protein: CSVEKQGASTDTQYF

D gene: -
clone size: many
V gene: TRBV12-3/TRBV12-4
J gene: TRBJ1-1
CDR3 DNA: TGTGCCAGCAGTTTCGGAGGTCCCACTGAAGCTTTCTTT
CDR3 protein: CASSFGGPTEAFF

D gene: -
clone size: many
V gene: TRBV20-1
J gene: TRBJ2-5
CDR3 DNA: TGCAGCGAAGCTAGGGGGGGAGAAGAGACCCAGTACTTC
CDR3 protein: CSEARGGEETQYF

D gene: -
clone size: many
V gene: TRBV20-1
J gene: TRBJ1-1
CDR3 DNA: TGCAGTGCTACGTCAGGGGCCGGGCTTGTGGGCACTGAAGCTTTCTTT
CDR3 protein: CSATSGAGLVGTEAFF

D gene: -
clone size: many
V gene: TRBV20-1
J gene: TRBJ2-2
CDR3 DNA: TGCAGTGCTCGTAGTGGGGCGGACACCGGGGAGCTGTTTTTT
CDR3 protein: CSARSGADTGELFF

D gene: TRBD1
clone size: many
V gene: TRBV4-2
J gene: TRBJ2-1
CDR3 DNA: TGTGCCAGCGAGGGTCCGGGACAGGGGGCGCCTGGGCAGTTCTTC
CDR3 protein: CASEGPGQGAPGQFF

D gene: -
clone size: many
V gene: TRBV5-1
J gene: TRBJ2-1
CDR3 DNA: TGCGCCAGCAGCTTGGTATTGAATGAGCAGTTCTTC
CDR3 protein: CASSLVLNEQFF

D gene: TRBD2
clone size: many
V gene: TRBV25-1
J gene: TRBJ2-2
CDR3 DNA: TGTGCCAGCAGTGAATGGACGGGTCGGGAGGGTCACACCGGGGAGCTGTTTTTT
CDR3 protein: CASSEWTGREGHTGELFF

D gene: TRBD1
clone size: many
V gene: TRBV28
J gene: TRBJ1-2
CDR3 DNA: TGTGCCAGCAGTCACCAGGAAGGACAGGGGCCTTATGGCTACACCTTC
CDR3 protein: CASSHQEGQGPYGYTF

D gene: -
clone size: many
V gene: TRBV29-1
J gene: TRBJ2-7
CDR3 DNA: TGCAGCGTTGCCCCAGGGGTCGACGAGCAGTACTTC
CDR3 protein: CSVAPGVDEQYF

D gene: -
clone size: many
V gene: TRBV4-2
J gene: TRBJ1-2
CDR3 DNA: TGTGCCAGCAGCCATCGGTTGGCGTTCGGCTACACCTTC
CDR3 protein: CASSHRLAFGYTF

D gene: TRBD1
clone size: -
V gene: TRBV3-1
J gene: TRBJ2-7
CDR3 DNA: TGTGCCAGCAGCCAGGACAGGGCGGACCGGGACGAGCAGTACTTC
CDR3 protein: CASSQDRADRDEQYF

D gene: -
clone size: many
V gene: TRBV7-6
J gene: TRBJ1-4
CDR3 DNA: TGTGCCAGCAGCTCCGGACCGGGCCGCTTTTGCTTTTTT
CDR3 protein: CASSSGPGRFCFF

D gene: -
clone size: few
V gene: TRBV10-3
J gene: TRBJ2-1
CDR3 DNA: TGTGCCATCAGTGAAACAGGGACCTACAATGAGCAGTTCTTC
CDR3 protein: CAISETGTYNEQFF

D gene: -
clone size: many
V gene: TRBV9
J gene: TRBJ1-2
CDR3 DNA: TGTGCCAGCAGCGTAGAGGCGGGGGCGCGTGACTATGGCTACACCTTC
CDR3 protein: CASSVEAGARDYGYTF

D gene: TRBD2
clone size: once
V gene: TRBV20-1
J gene: TRBJ2-1
CDR3 DNA: TGCTGCTTCTGGGGCCTAGCGGGAGGCTCCTACAATGAGCAGTTCTTC
CDR3 protein: CCFWGLAGGSYNEQFF